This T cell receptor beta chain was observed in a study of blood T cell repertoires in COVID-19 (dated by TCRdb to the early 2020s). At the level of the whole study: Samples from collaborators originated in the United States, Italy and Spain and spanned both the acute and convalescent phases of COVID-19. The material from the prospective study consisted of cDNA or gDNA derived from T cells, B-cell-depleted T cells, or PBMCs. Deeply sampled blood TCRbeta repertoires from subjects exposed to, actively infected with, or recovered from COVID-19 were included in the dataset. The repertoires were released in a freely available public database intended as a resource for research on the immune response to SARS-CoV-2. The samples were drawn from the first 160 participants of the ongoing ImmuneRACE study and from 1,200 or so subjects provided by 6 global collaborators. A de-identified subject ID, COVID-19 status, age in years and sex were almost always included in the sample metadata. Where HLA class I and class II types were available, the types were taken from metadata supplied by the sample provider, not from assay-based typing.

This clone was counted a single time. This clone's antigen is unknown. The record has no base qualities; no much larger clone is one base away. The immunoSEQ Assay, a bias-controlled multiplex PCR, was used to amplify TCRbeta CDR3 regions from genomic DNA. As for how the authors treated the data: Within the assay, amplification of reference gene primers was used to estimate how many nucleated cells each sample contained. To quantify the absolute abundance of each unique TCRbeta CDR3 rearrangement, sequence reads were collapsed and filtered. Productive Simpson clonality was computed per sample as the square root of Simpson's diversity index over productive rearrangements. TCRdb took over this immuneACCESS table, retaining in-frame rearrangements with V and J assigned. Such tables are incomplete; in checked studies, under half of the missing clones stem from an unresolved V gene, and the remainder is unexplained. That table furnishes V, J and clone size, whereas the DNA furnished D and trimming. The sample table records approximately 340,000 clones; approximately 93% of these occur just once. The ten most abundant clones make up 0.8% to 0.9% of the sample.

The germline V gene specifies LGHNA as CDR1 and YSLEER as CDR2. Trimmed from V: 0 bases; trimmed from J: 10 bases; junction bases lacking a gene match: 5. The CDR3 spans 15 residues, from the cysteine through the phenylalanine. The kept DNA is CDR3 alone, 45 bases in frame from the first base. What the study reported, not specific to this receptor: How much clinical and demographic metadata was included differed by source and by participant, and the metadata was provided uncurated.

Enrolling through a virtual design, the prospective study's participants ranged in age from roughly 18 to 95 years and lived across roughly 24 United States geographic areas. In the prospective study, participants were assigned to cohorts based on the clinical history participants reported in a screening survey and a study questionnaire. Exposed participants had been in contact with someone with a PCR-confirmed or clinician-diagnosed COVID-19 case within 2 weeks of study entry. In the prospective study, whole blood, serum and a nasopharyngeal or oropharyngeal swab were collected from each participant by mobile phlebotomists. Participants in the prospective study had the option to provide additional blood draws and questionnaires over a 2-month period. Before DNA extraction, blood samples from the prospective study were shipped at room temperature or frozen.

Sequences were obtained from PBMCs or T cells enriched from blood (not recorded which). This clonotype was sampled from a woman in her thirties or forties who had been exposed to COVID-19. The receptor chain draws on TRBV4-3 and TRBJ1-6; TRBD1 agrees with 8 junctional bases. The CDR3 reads CASSQEAGGTSPLHF. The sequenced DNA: TGCGCCAGCAGCCAAGAGGCAGGGGGCACCTCACCCCTCCACTTT.